Each of the 17 T cell receptor beta chains below was sequenced from the same sample in a study of cytomegalovirus exposure and HLA in healthy donors. It was with 60 Vbeta and 13 Jbeta primers that the PCR ran. Profiled with immunoSEQ multiplex PCR; TCRdb holds only in-frame clones, not every one. The repertoire holds 110,000 or so clones, with about 9.4% as singletons. The sample was PBMCs. All receptors come from a woman in her thirties or forties in good health and CMV-seropositive.

With respect to this clone: This is likely a read error, given that the CDR3 carries no conserved phenylalanine or tryptophan at its end. The chain couples TRBV27 to TRBJ2-7, with D tentatively TRBD2 (7 bases). CDR1 is MNHEY, CDR2 SMNVEV, per germline (reference sequence). V shed 10 bases and J shed 2 bases, with 18 bases lying between them. The CDR3 length is 14 residues. CDR3: CATAEGGRPYEQYL. The DNA of the CDR3 is TGTGCCACCGCAGAGGGGGGGAGACCCTACGAGCAGTACCTC.

This clone was seen a few times. This chain links TRBV25-1 with TRBJ2-1; 9 positions agree with TRBD2. Germline assignment: CDR1 MGHDK and CDR2 SYGVNS. This CDR3 contains 17 residues. The V segment lost 3 bases and the J segment 0 bases; nucleotides outside the gene matches: 6. CDR3 loop: CASSERSGGSSYNEQFF. CDR3 nucleotides: TGTGCCAGCAGTGAGCGTAGCGGGGGTAGCTCCTACAATGAGCAGTTCTTC.

This clone has more than one count but fewer than ten. The chain combines TRBV19 with TRBJ2-5, with D possibly matching TRBD1 (6 bases). Germline V gene data show CDR1 as LNHDA and CDR2 as SQIVND (reference sequence). V lost 3 bases, J lost 2 bases, and 10 bases lay in between. This CDR3 is built from 14 residues. The CDR3 is CASSIRGFQETQYF. The CDR3 DNA is TGTGCCAGTAGTATTAGGGGGTTTCAAGAGACCCAGTACTTC.

This clone was seen a handful of times. This chain joins TRBV19 and TRBJ1-5; D is ambiguous. The CDR3 contains 13 residues. The germline V and J ends were trimmed by 6 bases and 5 bases, with 11 bases remaining between them. Germline CDR1 LNHDA, CDR2 SQIVND (reference sequence). The CDR3 sequence: CASSSDIDQPQHF. The CDR3 DNA reads as TGTGCCAGTAGCTCAGACATTGATCAGCCCCAGCATTTT.

The chain recombines TRBV7-8 with TRBJ2-1, with D tentatively TRBD1 (6 bases). Germline CDR1 SGHVS, CDR2 FQNEAQ. V was pared by 1 base and J by 10 bases, with 11 bases between. The CDR3 is made up of 13 amino acids. In DNA, the CDR3 is TGTGCCAGCAGCTTAGACAGGGTTGGAGAGCAGTTCTTC. It is translated as CASSLDRVGEQFF.

As DNA, the CDR3 is TGTGCCAGCAGCCCCCGGGGGGCTAACAGGGTTCTGGGCGAGCAGTACTTC. This encodes CASSPRGANRVLGEQYF. The V gene is TRBV7-9, the J gene TRBJ2-7, with D maybe TRBD2 (7 bases). Per germline, CDR1 SEHNR and CDR2 FQNEAQ (reference sequence). CDR3 length: 17 residues. The V and J ends lost 5 bases and 6 bases respectively, with 26 bases between them.

This clone was seen a handful of times. This chain joins TRBV6-1 and TRBJ1-3, with 7 nucleotides matching TRBD1. The length of the CDR3 is 14 residues. The ends lost 6 bases at V and 4 bases at J; junction bases unmatched: 6. Germline V gene data show CDR1 as MNHNS and CDR2 as SASEGT. In DNA form, the CDR3 reads TGTGCCAGCAGACAGGGGATAAGGGGAAACACCATATATTTT. It specifies CASRQGIRGNTIYF.

V is TRBV7-3 and J is TRBJ2-3; 7 nucleotides line up with TRBD2. The junction had 3 bases not matched to a gene; V was cut back by 0 bases and J by 3 bases. Per the germline V gene, CDR1 is SGHTA and CDR2 is FQGTGA. The CDR3 consists of 15 residues. CDR3 coding DNA: TGTGCCAGCAGCTTAACGAGCGGGGAAACAGATACGCAGTATTTT. It translates to CASSLTSGETDTQYF.

This clone was counted between two and nine times. This rearrangement joins TRBV4-2 to TRBJ2-5; 8 bases align to TRBD2. Germline V lookup: CDR1 LGHNA, CDR2 YNFKEQ. The CDR3 covers 14 residues. V dropped 4 bases and J dropped 5; count of bases not matched to a gene: 6. CDR3 sequence reads: CASSPERGSETQYF. The CDR3 nucleotides are TGTGCCAGCAGCCCCGAGCGGGGGTCTGAGACCCAGTACTTC.

CDR3 DNA sequence: TGTGCCAGCAGCCCTCGGGACTGGAGCTCCTACAATGAGCAGTTCTTC. This translates into CASSPRDWSSYNEQFF. This chain joins TRBV7-8 and TRBJ2-1; a possible D gene is TRBD2 (6 bases). This CDR3 contains 16 residues. V was clipped by 5 bases and J by 0 bases, with 14 bases between them. The V gene's germline CDR1 is SGHVS and CDR2 FQNEAQ.

There are a few counts of this clone. The genes are TRBV6-4 and TRBJ1-5, with 7 bases aligning to TRBD1. The germline CDR1 and CDR2 sequences are MRHNA and SNTAGT. CDR3 length: 13 amino acids. The ends lost 8 bases at V and 6 bases at J; junction bases unmatched: 7. CDR3 sequence: CASSTGEAQPQHF. The CDR3 DNA is TGTGCCAGCTCCACAGGGGAAGCTCAGCCCCAGCATTTT.

The gene calls are TRBV30 and TRBJ2-5, with D tentatively TRBD2 (6 bases). The CDR3 length is 11 residues. Trimming took 5 bases from V and 2 from J, leaving 6 bases between them. The germline gives CDR1 GTSNPN, CDR2 SVGIG (reference sequence). The CDR3 region is CAWGTQETQYF. In nucleotides, the CDR3 is TGTGCCTGGGGGACTCAAGAGACCCAGTACTTC.

The chain couples TRBV5-1 to TRBJ1-2, with 7 nucleotides matching TRBD1. The J segment lost 5 bases and the V segment lost 1 base, leaving 8 bases of the junction unmatched. CDR1 is SGHRS and CDR2 is YFSETQ in the germline V gene. CDR3 size: 15 residues. The CDR3 DNA reads TGCGCCAGCAGCTTGACGGGGACAGAGACTTATGGCTACACCTTC. This translates into CASSLTGTETYGYTF.

The chain carries TRBV7-9 and TRBJ2-7; possible D gene TRBD2, 6 bases. V was trimmed by 0 bases and J by 3 bases, leaving 21 bases between them. Germline V gene data show CDR1 as SEHNR and CDR2 as FQNEAQ (reference sequence). The CDR3 totals 18 residues. Here the CDR3 reads CASSLARGGDLRGYEQYF. The CDR3 DNA follows: TGTGCCAGCAGCTTAGCCCGGGGCGGGGACCTCCGGGGCTACGAGCAGTACTTC. Supplemented by reference TRBV7-9 and TRBJ2-7, the full variable domain reads DTGVSQNPRHKITKRGQNVTFRCDPISEHNRLYWYRQTLGQGPEFLTYFQNEAQLEKSRLLSDRFSAERPKGSFSTLEIQRTEQGDSAMYLCASSLARGGDLRGYEQYFGPGTRLTVT.

This clone has a handful of counts. The chain is built from TRBV7-6 and TRBJ2-7, with TRBD1 matching over 8 bases. The CDR3 has 15 amino acids. Losses at the gene ends were 2 bases for V and 2 bases for J; bases not matched to a gene: 5. In germline, CDR1 is SGHVS, CDR2 FNYEAQ. The CDR3 nucleotides are TGTGCCAGCAGCTTAATGGGGACAGGAGCCTACGAGCAGTACTTC. The encoded protein is CASSLMGTGAYEQYF.

The rearrangement uses TRBV5-4 and TRBJ2-1; D is unresolved. Germline V CDR1 and CDR2: SGHNT, YYREEE (reference sequence). Trimming shortened V by 0 bases and J by 5 bases, and 3 bases separated the two germline ends. The CDR3 sequence is 12 residues long. The CDR3 region has the DNA TGTGCCAGCAGCTTGGGTAACAATGAGCAGTTCTTC. Translation gives CASSLGNNEQFF.

There are a few counts of this clone. The genes are TRBV5-4 and TRBJ2-5; 10 bases match TRBD2. Trimming took 2 bases from V and 2 from J; bases not matched to a gene: 3. Per the germline V gene, CDR1 is SGHNT and CDR2 is YYREEE (reference sequence). The CDR3 sequence is 15 residues long. The CDR3 loop reads CASSFLAGDQETQYF. In DNA form, the CDR3 reads TGTGCCAGCAGCTTTCTAGCGGGGGATCAAGAGACCCAGTACTTC. Using reference TRBV5-4 and TRBJ2-5 for the parts outside the CDR3, the full variable domain is ETGVTQSPTHLIKTRGQQVTLRCSSQSGHNTVSWYQQALGQGPQFIFQYYREEENGRGNFPPRFSGLQFPNYSSELNVNALELDDSALYLCASSFLAGDQETQYFGPGTRLLVL.